Listed here are 29 T cell receptor beta chains from one sample, sequenced in a study of shared clonotypes between healthy human individuals. Generated by immunoSEQ multiplex PCR, the TCRdb table keeps only in-frame clones and is missing some. Of some 1.1 million clones in the sample, approximately 75% were seen once. The sequencing input was memory CD4+ T cells from PBMCs. Specified subset: CD45RA-negative fraction. These receptors all come from a young man in good health. Some clones in this sample may be carry-over from other donors' samples.

The genes are TRBV11-2 and TRBJ2-3, with 14 bases matching TRBD2. The germline V gene has CDR1 SGHAT and CDR2 FQNNGV. After removal of 4 bases from V and 6 bases from J, the junction contained 6 bases not matched to a gene. This CDR3 has 16 residues. CDR3 protein: CASSSGLAGEADTQYF. The CDR3 DNA follows: TGTGCCAGCAGCTCGGGACTAGCGGGAGAGGCGGATACGCAGTATTTT.

In regard to this clone: Just one base apart from a much larger clone, this may be a read error. Other DNA sequences of this sample code for an identical CDR3. Here the CDR3 reads CASSPSNQPQHF. For the CDR3, the DNA is TGTGCCAGCAGCCCCAGCAATCAGCCCCAGCATTTT. This chain links TRBV28 with TRBJ1-5, with D unresolved. Trimming shortened V by 6 bases and J by 1 base, and 4 bases separated the two germline ends. The V gene's germline CDR1 is MDHEN and CDR2 SYDVKM. The CDR3 consists of 12 residues.

The chain is built from TRBV5-6 and TRBJ2-7, with D unresolved. CDR3 length equals 12 residues. V was trimmed by 4 bases and J by 3 bases, leaving 8 bases between them. Germline-derived CDR1 and CDR2 are SGHDT and YYEEEE. CDR3 loop: CASSLTYYEQYF. The CDR3 DNA reads as TGTGCCAGCAGCCTGACCTACTACGAGCAGTACTTC. The complete variable domain, with remaining parts taken from reference TRBV5-6 and TRBJ2-7, reads DAGVTQSPTHLIKTRGQQVTLRCSPKSGHDTVSWYQQALGQGPQFIFQYYEEEERQRGNFPDRFSGHQFPNYSSELNVNALLLGDSALYLCASSLTYYEQYFGPGTRLTVT.

A note on this clone: The identical CDR3 is also encoded by other nucleotide sequences in the sample. V and J are TRBV5-1 and TRBJ2-1; no clear D gene. The CDR3 runs 12 residues. Trimming took 5 bases from V and 3 from J, leaving 6 bases between them. CDR1 is SGHRS, CDR2 YFSETQ, per germline. The CDR3 here is CASSPNYNEQFF. The CDR3 coding sequence is TGCGCCAGCAGTCCCAACTACAATGAGCAGTTCTTC. The complete variable domain, with remaining parts taken from reference TRBV5-1 and TRBJ2-1, reads KAGVTQTPRYLIKTRGQQVTLSCSPISGHRSVSWYQQTPGQGLQFLFEYFSETQRNKGNFPGRFSGRQFSNSRSEMNVSTLELGDSALYLCASSPNYNEQFFGPGTRLTVL.

The chain couples TRBV7-6 to TRBJ2-2, with 7 bases identical to TRBD1. J gave up 2 bases and V 4 bases, and 4 bases lay outside the gene matches. CDR1 is SGHVS and CDR2 is FNYEAQ in the germline V gene. CDR3 length equals 15 residues. The CDR3, as DNA: TGTGCCAGCAGCTCCGACAGGGAAAACACCGGGGAGCTGTTTTTT. Amino acids: CASSSDRENTGELFF.

The rearrangement joins TRBV5-1 to TRBJ2-1; D may be TRBD1 or TRBD2 (5 bases each). The germline gives CDR1 SGHRS, CDR2 YFSETQ. V shed 5 bases and J shed 5 bases, with 17 bases lying between them. The CDR3 loop spans 15 amino acids. The DNA of the CDR3 is TGCGCCAGCAGTTCGGGGTCAGGGTGGGACAATGAGCAGTTCTTC. Its translation: CASSSGSGWDNEQFF.

Here the CDR3 reads CAWSTNRGPQETQYF. The CDR3, as DNA: TGTGCCTGGAGTACAAACAGGGGACCCCAAGAGACCCAGTACTTC. The chain joins TRBV30 to TRBJ2-5; 7 bases line up with TRBD1. J was trimmed by 1 base and V by 2 bases; bases with no gene match: 7. The CDR3 contains 15 residues. Germline-derived CDR1 and CDR2 are GTSNPN and SVGIG (reference sequence). Variable domain in full (rest from reference TRBV30 and TRBJ2-5): SQTIHQWPATLVQPVGSPLSLECTVEGTSNPNLYWYRQAAGRGLQLLFYSVGIGQISSEVPQNLSASRPQDRQFILSSKKLLLSDSGFYLCAWSTNRGPQETQYFGPGTRLLVL.

The chain carries TRBV5-6 and TRBJ2-5, with 7 positions matching TRBD1. The CDR3 extends over 15 amino acids. Germline V gene sequence: CDR1 SGHDT, CDR2 YYEEEE. The ends lost 1 base at V and 4 bases at J; junction bases unmatched: 7. Here the CDR3 reads CASSLSPGQRETQYF. Written as DNA, the CDR3 is TGTGCCAGCAGCTTGAGTCCGGGACAGCGAGAGACCCAGTACTTC.

The chain is built from TRBV13 and TRBJ1-2, with 7 bases identical to TRBD1. Germline-derived CDR1 and CDR2 are PRHDT and FYEKMQ (reference sequence). CDR3 size: 12 residues. Trimming took 5 bases from V and 9 from J; bases not matched to a gene: 6. CDR3 coding DNA: TGTGCCAGCAGCCCCCGACAGGGTAGCTACACCTTC. The encoded protein is CASSPRQGSYTF.

The rearrangement links TRBV7-8 to TRBJ2-1; possibly TRBD1 or TRBD2 for D (6 bases each). Germline V gene sequence: CDR1 SGHVS, CDR2 FQNEAQ. Trimming removed 5 bases from V and 8 bases from J, with 16 bases in between. This CDR3 region has 14 residues. The CDR3: CASSQLGGRYEQFF. The DNA for the CDR3 is TGTGCCAGCAGCCAACTAGGGGGGCGGTATGAGCAGTTCTTC.

Only one count was recorded for this clone. This chain links TRBV28 with TRBJ1-4; the D gene is possibly TRBD1 (5 bases). Trimming took 7 bases from V and 12 from J, leaving 12 bases between them. The V gene's germline CDR1 is MDHEN and CDR2 SYDVKM. The CDR3 has 11 residues. The CDR3 spells CASTLRGELFF. Here the CDR3 DNA reads TGTGCCAGCACCCTTCGGGGGGAACTGTTTTTT.

This rearrangement joins TRBV5-1 to TRBJ2-2, with 7 nucleotides matching TRBD2. Trimming at V came to 7 bases and at J to 9 bases, leaving 15 bases not matched to a gene. The CDR3 is 15 amino acids. CDR1 and CDR2 from the germline V gene are SGHRS and YFSETQ. CDR3 DNA: TGCGCCAGCGCCGTGAGGGGCGGGAGTGGAAGGGAGCTGTTTTTT. Protein product: CASAVRGGSGRELFF.

J is TRBJ2-7 and V is TRBV9, with 8 bases lining up with TRBD2. The CDR3 runs to 14 residues. V gave up 5 bases and J gave up 2 bases; unmatched junction bases: 6. Germline CDR1 SGDLS, CDR2 YYNGEE. The CDR3, as DNA: TGTGCCAGCAGTGAGGCGGGGGGTACCTACGAGCAGTACTTC. Translation gives CASSEAGGTYEQYF.

The chain joins TRBV23-1 to TRBJ1-2; 8 positions agree with TRBD1. TRBV23-1 is treated as an ORF (open reading frame) with a function not yet certain. The CDR3 spans 12 residues. V lost 4 bases and J lost 11; bases outside the gene matches: 6. CDR3: CASSPPDREYTF. The CDR3 nucleotides are TGCGCCAGCAGTCCCCCGGACAGGGAGTACACCTTC.

This clone was detected a few times. The J gene is TRBJ2-3, the V gene TRBV5-6; D unclear. The CDR3 has 14 amino acids. Trimming removed 5 bases from V and 1 base from J, with 11 bases in between. Germline loops: CDR1 SGHDT, CDR2 YYEEEE. CDR3 sequence: CASRGSFRTDTQYF. The CDR3 nucleotides read TGTGCCAGCAGGGGATCTTTTCGCACAGATACGCAGTATTTT. Combining the CDR3 with reference TRBV5-6 and TRBJ2-3 gives the whole variable domain DAGVTQSPTHLIKTRGQQVTLRCSPKSGHDTVSWYQQALGQGPQFIFQYYEEEERQRGNFPDRFSGHQFPNYSSELNVNALLLGDSALYLCASRGSFRTDTQYFGPGTRLTVL.

The chain uses TRBV4-2 and TRBJ1-2; possible D gene TRBD1, 6 bases. The germline gives CDR1 LGHNA, CDR2 YNFKEQ. This CDR3 comprises 16 residues. The V gene lost 1 base and the J gene lost 4 bases, with 16 bases spanning the gap. The CDR3 protein is CASSQGSGGRSYGYTF. The DNA for the CDR3 is TGTGCCAGCAGCCAAGGGTCCGGGGGGCGAAGCTATGGCTACACCTTC.

The chain joins TRBV6-5 to TRBJ2-5; D uncertain. The CDR3 contains 16 residues. Per the germline V gene, CDR1 is MNHEY and CDR2 is SVGAGI. The germline V and J ends were trimmed by 0 bases and 1 base, with 12 bases remaining between them. CDR3 loop: CASSYSYSWGQETQYF. The CDR3 region has the DNA TGTGCCAGCAGTTACTCGTACAGCTGGGGCCAAGAGACCCAGTACTTC.

The V call is TRBV6-6, the J call TRBJ2-2; 7 nucleotides match TRBD1. V gave up 7 bases and J gave up 6 bases; unmatched junction bases: 8. Looked up from germline, CDR1 is MNHNY and CDR2 is SVGAGI (reference sequence). The CDR3 contains 14 residues. The CDR3 spells CASIDRVHAGELFF. The CDR3 region has the DNA TGTGCCAGCATTGACAGGGTCCACGCCGGGGAGCTGTTTTTT.

This clone appeared a few times. The rearrangement joins TRBV30 to TRBJ2-7; 7 nucleotides match TRBD2. Germline CDR1 GTSNPN, CDR2 SVGIG (reference sequence). CDR3 length: 16 amino acids. With V trimmed by 4 bases and J by 2 bases, 14 bases remained unmatched. The CDR3 bases are TGTGCCTGGATTTCCCTAGCGGAGGAGCTTACCTACGAGCAGTACTTC. This translates into CAWISLAEELTYEQYF.

This clone has only a few counts. The chain employs TRBV14 and TRBJ2-1; the D is unclear. Trimming took 6 bases from V and 2 from J, leaving 14 bases between them. The CDR3 length is 15 residues. Germline loops: CDR1 SGHDN, CDR2 FVKESK. CDR3: CASSPLWSTYNEQFF. CDR3 sequence (DNA): TGTGCCAGCAGTCCATTATGGAGCACCTACAATGAGCAGTTCTTC.

The genes are TRBV4-1 and TRBJ2-1; D unresolved. The V and J ends lost 4 bases and 7 bases respectively, with 20 bases between them. CDR3 size: 16 residues. CDR1 MGHRA and CDR2 YSYEKL come from the germline V gene. The CDR3 nucleotides read TGCGCCAGCAGCCCGTTAATTGTCCCGCAGTTGAATGAGCAGTTCTTC. It is translated as CASSPLIVPQLNEQFF.

The chain recombines TRBV5-1 with TRBJ1-5; perhaps TRBD1 as D (5 bases). Trimming took 4 bases from V and 3 from J, leaving 14 bases between them. Per the germline V gene, CDR1 is SGHRS and CDR2 is YFSETQ. This CDR3 has 15 residues. The CDR3: CASSLDDSPNQPQHF. Here the CDR3 DNA reads TGCGCCAGCAGCCTAGACGACAGCCCCAATCAGCCCCAGCATTTT.

The rearrangement links TRBV25-1 to TRBJ2-3, with D hard to call. V lost 2 bases and J lost 2, with 17 bases in between. The germline V gene has CDR1 MGHDK and CDR2 SYGVNS. The CDR3 runs 17 residues. CDR3 amino acids: CASSEEGRGPVTDTQYF. As DNA, the CDR3 is TGTGCCAGCAGTGAAGAAGGTAGAGGACCAGTCACAGATACGCAGTATTTT.

With regard to this clone: Other DNA sequences in the same sample also yield this CDR3. The CDR3 coding sequence is TGTGCCAGCAGTTCCAGACTAGCGGGAGGGTACAATGAGCAGTTCTTC. Protein product: CASSSRLAGGYNEQFF. This sequence joins TRBV27 and TRBJ2-1; 14 nucleotides align to TRBD2. The CDR3 is 16 amino acids. Unmatched junction bases numbered 3, after V lost 4 bases and J lost 4 bases. Germline V CDR1 and CDR2: MNHEY, SMNVEV (reference sequence).

The chain uses TRBV5-5 and TRBJ1-2; 7 bases line up with TRBD1. In germline, CDR1 is SGHKS, CDR2 YYEKEE (reference sequence). The CDR3 runs 14 residues. Trimming at V came to 0 bases and at J to 8 bases, leaving 7 bases not matched to a gene. The CDR3 loop is CASSLATGKEGYTF. CDR3 DNA sequence: TGTGCCAGCAGCTTGGCGACAGGGAAGGAAGGCTACACCTTC.

This clone was detected only once. The CDR3 here is CASSARTSGKVNEQFF. The DNA for the CDR3 is TGTGCCAGCAGCGCGCGGACTAGCGGGAAGGTTAATGAGCAGTTCTTC. This chain uses TRBV13 with TRBJ2-1; 12 bases match TRBD2. This CDR3 is built from 16 residues. V gave up 5 bases and J gave up 7 bases; unmatched junction bases: 9. CDR1 and CDR2 (germline): PRHDT, FYEKMQ (reference sequence). The full variable domain, in which reference TRBV13 and TRBJ2-1 provide the parts outside the CDR3, is AAGVIQSPRHLIKEKRETATLKCYPIPRHDTVYWYQQGPGQDPQFLISFYEKMQSDKGSIPDRFSAQQFSDYHSELNMSSLELGDSALYFCASSARTSGKVNEQFFGPGTRLTVL.

The chain carries TRBV29-1 and TRBJ2-6; maybe TRBD2 (5 bases). The CDR3 extends over 16 amino acids. The germline V gene encodes CDR1 SQVTM and CDR2 ANQGSEA. Trimming took 2 bases from V and 2 from J, leaving 13 bases between them. CDR3 protein: CSVEIPSGAGANVLTF. CDR3 coding DNA: TGCAGCGTTGAAATCCCGAGCGGTGCTGGGGCCAACGTCCTGACTTTC.

Note on this clone: A far larger clone is just one base off, so this is likely a read error. This chain uses TRBV5-1 with TRBJ2-7; D uncertain. This CDR3 spans 13 amino acids. V was cut by 8 bases and J by 3 bases, with 15 bases left in between. The V gene's germline CDR1 is SGHRS and CDR2 YFSETQ. CDR3: CASSAEIYYEQYF. The CDR3 bases are TGCGCCAGTTCGGCGGAGATCTACTACGAGCAGTACTTC.

The rearrangement links TRBV10-3 to TRBJ2-3; 9 bases align to TRBD1. Trimming at V came to 6 bases and at J to 1 base, leaving 2 bases not matched to a gene. There are 14 residues in the CDR3. Germline-derived CDR1 and CDR2 are ENHRY and SYGVKD. The CDR3 region is CAIRQGAGTDTQYF. CDR3 bases: TGTGCCATCAGACAGGGGGCCGGCACAGATACGCAGTATTTT.